The next 16 T cell receptor beta chains were all read from a single sample in a study of cytomegalovirus exposure and HLA in healthy donors. PCR involved 60 Vbeta and 13 Jbeta primers. Assay used: immunoSEQ multiplex PCR; TCRdb lists only in-frame clones, some missing. Here the sample spans about 140,000 clones, around 70% being singletons. Specimen: PBMCs. These receptors were taken from a woman aged 25 to 39 in good health and CMV-seronegative.

V gene TRBV6-1 combines with J gene TRBJ1-5; 11 nucleotides align to TRBD1. There are 15 residues in the CDR3. V gave up 7 bases and J gave up 7 bases; unmatched junction bases: 9. Per germline, CDR1 MNHNS and CDR2 SASEGT. The CDR3: CASNRTGGRGQPQHF. The CDR3, as DNA: TGTGCCAGCAATAGGACAGGGGGCCGGGGACAGCCCCAGCATTTT.

The chain combines TRBV29-1 with TRBJ2-1; a weak D match, TRBD2 (5 bases). CDR3 size: 15 residues. Trimming shortened V by 2 bases and J by 3 bases, and 14 bases separated the two germline ends. Germline V gives CDR1 SQVTM, CDR2 ANQGSEA. The CDR3 loop reads CSVEFPLGLYNEQFF. Written as DNA, the CDR3 is TGCAGCGTTGAATTCCCACTAGGCCTCTACAATGAGCAGTTCTTC.

The genes are TRBV7-9 and TRBJ1-5; a weak D match, TRBD1 (6 bases). V lost 4 bases and J lost 3, with 10 bases in between. Germline lookup yields CDR1 SEHNR and CDR2 FQNEAQ (reference sequence). CDR3 size: 14 residues. The CDR3 loop reads CASSSYRDNQPQHF. The CDR3 bases are TGTGCCAGCAGCTCCTACAGGGACAATCAGCCCCAGCATTTT.

The chain employs TRBV18 and TRBJ1-1, with a possible D match to TRBD1 (5 bases). This CDR3 contains 15 residues. Looked up from germline, CDR1 is KGHSH and CDR2 is LQKENI. Trimming took 3 bases from V and 5 from J, leaving 16 bases between them. The CDR3 sequence is CASSPAYGGETEAFF. Here the CDR3 DNA reads TGTGCCAGCTCACCCGCCTACGGGGGAGAGACTGAAGCTTTCTTT.

The chain links TRBV11-2 to TRBJ1-1, with 8 bases lining up with TRBD1. V was pared by 1 base and J by 2 bases, with 3 bases of the junction left unmatched. The CDR3 sequence is 15 residues long. Germline V lookup: CDR1 SGHAT, CDR2 FQNNGV. CDR3 sequence reads: CASSLGGQVNTEAFF. Written as DNA, the CDR3 is TGTGCCAGCAGCTTAGGGGGACAGGTCAACACTGAAGCTTTCTTT.

The chain is built from TRBV6-1 and TRBJ1-4, with 8 bases aligning to TRBD1. The CDR3 runs to 14 residues. V lost 5 bases, J lost 9 bases, and 8 bases stayed unmatched. Germline loops: CDR1 MNHNS, CDR2 SASEGT. CDR3 residues: CASSPRGQDQKLFF. In DNA, the CDR3 is TGTGCCAGCAGTCCCCGGGGACAGGATCAAAAACTGTTTTTT.

This chain connects TRBV28 to TRBJ2-2; 14 bases map to TRBD2. This CDR3 is 19 amino acids long. CDR1 is MDHEN, CDR2 SYDVKM, per germline. Unmatched junction bases numbered 10, after V lost 4 bases and J lost 3 bases. In DNA, the CDR3 is TGTGCCAGCAGTTCCCCGGGACTAGCGGGAGACCGCGACACCGGGGAGCTGTTTTTT. Translated, it gives CASSSPGLAGDRDTGELFF.

This chain connects TRBV11-1 to TRBJ1-1; weak D call: TRBD1 (6 bases). Trimming stripped 5 bases from V and 0 bases from J, with 13 bases between. This CDR3 contains 15 residues. Germline V gives CDR1 SGHAT, CDR2 FQDESV (reference sequence). CDR3 region: CASSASGVLNTEAFF. The CDR3 DNA sequence: TGTGCCAGCAGCGCATCAGGGGTTCTGAACACTGAAGCTTTCTTT.

The CDR3 is CASSGREGKNIQYF. CDR3 bases: TGTGCCAGCAGTGGACGGGAGGGTAAAAACATTCAGTACTTC. The rearrangement uses TRBV6-1 and TRBJ2-4, with TRBD2 identical over 8 bases. The CDR3 extends over 14 amino acids. Germline V gene data show CDR1 as MNHNS and CDR2 as SASEGT. The V and J ends lost 4 bases and 4 bases, in that order; junction bases with no gene match: 3.

This clone was detected a few times. The chain is built from TRBV18 and TRBJ2-1, with 7 bases identical to TRBD2. CDR1 KGHSH and CDR2 LQKENI come from the germline V gene. The CDR3 runs 15 residues. V lost 4 bases and J lost 7; bases outside the gene matches: 10. CDR3 sequence reads: CASSQRLAETNEQFF. DNA of the CDR3: TGTGCCAGCTCACAAAGGCTAGCGGAAACGAATGAGCAGTTCTTC.

J is TRBJ1-1 and V is TRBV28; 7 bases agree with TRBD1. This CDR3 has 14 residues. Germline loops: CDR1 MDHEN, CDR2 SYDVKM. V dropped 5 bases and J dropped 2; count of bases not matched to a gene: 5. CDR3 bases: TGTGCCAGCAGTGTCACAGGGGACAACACTGAAGCTTTCTTT. It specifies CASSVTGDNTEAFF.

The chain combines TRBV5-1 with TRBJ1-2; 7 nucleotides match TRBD1. The CDR3 loop spans 13 amino acids. Trimming cost V 5 bases and J 12 bases; bases outside gene matches: 13. The germline CDR1 and CDR2 sequences are SGHRS and YFSETQ. The chain's CDR3 is CASRDQSGQNNTF. CDR3 bases: TGCGCCAGCAGAGACCAATCGGGACAGAATAACACCTTC.

This CDR3 is CASSSSGSYEQYF. DNA for the CDR3: TGTGCCAGCAGCTCGAGCGGATCCTACGAGCAGTACTTC. The chain joins TRBV11-3 to TRBJ2-7; perhaps TRBD2 as D (5 bases). Trimming pared 4 bases from V and 1 base from J, leaving 8 bases between. Germline V gene sequence: CDR1 SGHNT, CDR2 YENEEA. The CDR3 spans 13 residues.

The chain couples TRBV19 to TRBJ2-3; TRBD2 matches 7 bases. Germline V lookup: CDR1 LNHDA, CDR2 SQIVND (reference sequence). The CDR3 is made up of 16 amino acids. V was pared by 5 bases and J by 2 bases, with 10 bases of the junction left unmatched. The CDR3 reads CASSLGLERLTDTQYF. The CDR3 DNA reads as TGTGCCAGTAGTCTCGGACTAGAACGCCTCACAGATACGCAGTATTTT.

The chain recombines TRBV2 with TRBJ1-1; 9 nucleotides line up with TRBD1. The ends lost 8 bases at V and 4 bases at J; junction bases unmatched: 20. Germline CDR1 reads SNHLY; CDR2 reads FYNNEI. The CDR3 covers 18 residues. CDR3 protein: CASSMEGTGYFKSTEAFF. CDR3 nucleotide sequence: TGTGCCAGCTCCATGGAGGGGACAGGGTATTTCAAGAGCACTGAAGCTTTCTTT.

The gene calls are TRBV6-5 and TRBJ1-1; TRBD1 aligns across 7 bases. CDR1 MNHEY and CDR2 SVGAGI come from the germline V gene. There are 14 residues in the CDR3. V was pared by 5 bases and J by 5 bases, with 8 bases of the junction left unmatched. The DNA for the CDR3 is TGTGCCAGCAGTAGAGGGGGCGCGGATACTGAAGCTTTCTTT. Its translation: CASSRGGADTEAFF.